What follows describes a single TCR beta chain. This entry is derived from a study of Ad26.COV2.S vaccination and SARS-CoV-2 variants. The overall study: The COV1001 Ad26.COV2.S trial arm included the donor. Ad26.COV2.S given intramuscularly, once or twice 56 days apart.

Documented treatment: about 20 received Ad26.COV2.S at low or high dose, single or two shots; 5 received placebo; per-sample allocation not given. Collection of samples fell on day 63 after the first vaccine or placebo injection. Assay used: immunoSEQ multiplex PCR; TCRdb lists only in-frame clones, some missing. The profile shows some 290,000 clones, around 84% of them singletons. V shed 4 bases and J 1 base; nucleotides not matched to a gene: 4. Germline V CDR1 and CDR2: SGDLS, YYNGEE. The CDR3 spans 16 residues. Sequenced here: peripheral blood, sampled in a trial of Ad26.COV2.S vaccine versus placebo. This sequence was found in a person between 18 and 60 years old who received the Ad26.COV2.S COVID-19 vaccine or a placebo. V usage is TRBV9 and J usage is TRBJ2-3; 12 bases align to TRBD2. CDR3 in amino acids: CASSQLAGGRTDTQYF. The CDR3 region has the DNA TGTGCCAGCAGCCAACTAGCGGGGGGACGCACAGATACGCAGTATTTT.